This T cell receptor beta chain is drawn from a study of radiotherapy plus CTLA-4 blockade in lung cancer. Method: immunoSEQ multiplex PCR; TCRdb's copy keeps in-frame clones and lacks some. The sample lists more than 95,000 clones; approximately 74% were seen once. The CDR3 contains 14 residues. Losses at the gene ends were 4 bases for V and 8 bases for J; bases not matched to a gene: 9. Germline V gene lookup returns CDR1 SGHNT and CDR2 YYREEE (reference sequence). This TCR came from a human donor with non-small cell lung cancer who had a partial response to radiotherapy plus ipilimumab. Some clones in this sample may be carry-over from other donors' samples. This specimen consisted of peripheral blood, obtained from a patient treated with radiotherapy plus ipilimumab. V is TRBV5-4 and J is TRBJ1-5; 7 nucleotides agree with TRBD1. In nucleotides, the CDR3 is TGTGCCAGCAGCCGACAGGGCGTAGGTGAGCCCCAGCATTTT. It is translated as CASSRQGVGEPQHF.